Included here is one TCR beta chain sequence, with context. Together with a sample-barcoded 5' primer, a J-beta primer mix was included in a second PCR lasting about 6 to 12 cycles. TCRdb redid the calling of the 5' RACE reads with MiXCR, one entry per CDR3 protein. The sample lists about 570,000 distinct CDR3 sequences; approximately 25% were seen once. This sample stems from a study of blood T cells in healthy people across ages. Study summary: Every two T cells gave about one barcoded beta molecule via template switching.

The V and J ends lost 6 bases and 3 bases, in that order; junction bases with no gene match: 8. CDR1 is LGHDT, CDR2 YNNKEL, per germline (reference sequence). The CDR3 loop spans 15 amino acids. A minimum of 6 micrograms of total RNA was extracted per sample. Sequencing input: blood. This clonotype was sampled from a woman aged 70-85 years in good health. The V call is TRBV3-1, the J call TRBJ2-1, with 7 bases that match TRBD1. The CDR3 loop reads CASRMTGQYYNEQFF. CDR3 DNA: TGTGCCAGCAGGATGACAGGGCAATACTACAATGAGCAGTTCTTC.